The entry that follows covers one T cell receptor beta chain sequence. The assay was immunoSEQ multiplex PCR, and TCRdb's table has in-frame clones only and misses some. Among fewer than 140,000 clones listed, around 92% were seen once. The germline CDR1 and CDR2 sequences are LNHDA and SQIVND (reference sequence). This CDR3 comprises 14 residues. The V end lost 4 bases, the J end lost 7 bases, and 16 bases lay between the germline ends. The sample belongs to a study of T cell changes during pregnancy in multiple sclerosis. The gene calls are TRBV19 and TRBJ2-5, with TRBD2 as a possible D gene (5 bases). The sample in question was peripheral blood, obtained after pregnancy. The sequence derives from a female donor with multiple sclerosis, enrolled in a pregnancy study. CDR3 residues: CASSTGVLEGTQYF. CDR3 DNA: TGTGCCAGTAGTACCGGAGTTCTCGAGGGGACCCAGTACTTC.